Following are 9 T cell receptor beta chains from one sample sequenced in a study of blood T cell repertoires in COVID-19. Data came from immunoSEQ multiplex PCR; TCRdb stores just in-frame clones and leaves some out. The data show about 300,000 clones, roughly 89% seen once. Sequencing input: PBMCs or T cells enriched from blood (not recorded which). These receptors all come from a young woman with acute COVID-19.

The chain combines TRBV3-1 (or the pseudogene TRBV3-2) with TRBJ2-7, with 7 bases identical to TRBD1. The CDR3 spans 14 residues. Germline CDR1 is LGHDT and CDR2 is YNNKEL (reference sequence). The ends lost 1 base at V and 4 bases at J; junction bases unmatched: 4. The CDR3 DNA follows: TGTGCCAGCAGCCAAGCAGGGGGAACGTACGAGCAGTACTTC. Its protein product is CASSQAGGTYEQYF.

The chain recombines TRBV14 with TRBJ1-2; D perhaps matches TRBD1 (5 bases). The CDR3 covers 15 residues. The germline gives CDR1 SGHDN, CDR2 FVKESK. Trimming shortened V by 3 bases and J by 2 bases, and 13 bases separated the two germline ends. The CDR3 loop reads CASSHSGGGNYGYTF. The CDR3 region has the DNA TGTGCCAGCAGCCACTCCGGCGGGGGGAACTATGGCTACACCTTC.

The chain recombines TRBV27 with TRBJ1-2; 7 nucleotides align to TRBD1. The CDR3 loop spans 15 amino acids. With 3 bases clipped from V and 3 bases from J, the junction kept 7 bases outside the gene matches. CDR1 is MNHEY, CDR2 SMNVEV, per germline (reference sequence). The CDR3 loop reads CASSFIEGADYGYTF. In DNA, the CDR3 is TGTGCCAGCAGTTTCATCGAGGGGGCGGACTATGGCTACACCTTC.

The chain carries TRBV19 and TRBJ2-5, with D perhaps matching TRBD1 (6 bases). This CDR3 is built from 14 residues. Trimming left V 3 bases short and J 5 bases short, with 13 bases between. Germline values: CDR1 LNHDA, CDR2 SQIVND (reference sequence). The CDR3: CASSILGGRETQYF. For the CDR3, the DNA is TGTGCCAGTAGTATTTTAGGGGGTCGTGAGACCCAGTACTTC.

The genes are TRBV7-9 and TRBJ1-2; 9 nucleotides match TRBD1. The CDR3 extends over 15 amino acids. With 9 bases clipped from V and 4 bases from J, the junction kept 12 bases outside the gene matches. CDR1 and CDR2 from the germline V gene are SEHNR and FQNEAQ (reference sequence). The CDR3: CASYWTGAAVYGYTF. The CDR3 DNA reads as TGTGCCAGTTATTGGACAGGGGCTGCTGTCTATGGCTACACCTTC.

This sequence joins TRBV25-1 and TRBJ1-4; unclear D gene. Germline V gene data show CDR1 as MGHDK and CDR2 as SYGVNS. The germline V and J ends were trimmed by 4 bases and 8 bases, with 11 bases remaining between them. This CDR3 has 13 residues. The CDR3 nucleotides read TGTGCCAGCAGTGCAATATCGCGGGAAAAACTGTTTTTT. Protein sequence: CASSAISREKLFF. Full variable domain (rest looked up from reference TRBV25-1 and TRBJ1-4): EADIYQTPRYLVIGTGKKITLECSQTMGHDKMYWYQQDPGMELHLIHYSYGVNSTEKGDLSSESTVSRIRTEHFPLTLESARPSHTSQYLCASSAISREKLFFGSGTQLSVL.

The chain is built from TRBV6-5 and TRBJ2-7, with 12 nucleotides matching TRBD1. J gave up 4 bases and V 2 bases, and 3 bases lay outside the gene matches. CDR1 MNHEY and CDR2 SVGAGI come from the germline V gene. The CDR3 covers 15 residues. The CDR3 nucleotides are TGTGCCAGCAGTTACCGGGGACAGGGGGCGTACGAGCAGTACTTC. Translated: CASSYRGQGAYEQYF.

V usage is TRBV6-6 and J usage is TRBJ1-5; no reliable D call. Germline assignment: CDR1 MNHNY and CDR2 SVGAGI (reference sequence). The CDR3 runs to 15 residues. V was pared by 4 bases and J by 4 bases, with 14 bases between. The CDR3 sequence: CASSLGSLRNQPQHF. The CDR3 region has the DNA TGTGCCAGCAGTTTGGGCAGCTTAAGAAATCAGCCCCAGCATTTT.

The chain is built from TRBV11-1 and TRBJ2-1; 8 bases align to TRBD2. Germline V gene lookup returns CDR1 SGHAT and CDR2 FQDESV (reference sequence). J was trimmed by 3 bases and V by 4 bases; bases with no gene match: 8. CDR3 size: 16 residues. CDR3 DNA sequence: TGTGCCAGCAGCTCCCAGACTAGCGACAACTACAATGAGCAGTTCTTC. Amino acids: CASSSQTSDNYNEQFF.